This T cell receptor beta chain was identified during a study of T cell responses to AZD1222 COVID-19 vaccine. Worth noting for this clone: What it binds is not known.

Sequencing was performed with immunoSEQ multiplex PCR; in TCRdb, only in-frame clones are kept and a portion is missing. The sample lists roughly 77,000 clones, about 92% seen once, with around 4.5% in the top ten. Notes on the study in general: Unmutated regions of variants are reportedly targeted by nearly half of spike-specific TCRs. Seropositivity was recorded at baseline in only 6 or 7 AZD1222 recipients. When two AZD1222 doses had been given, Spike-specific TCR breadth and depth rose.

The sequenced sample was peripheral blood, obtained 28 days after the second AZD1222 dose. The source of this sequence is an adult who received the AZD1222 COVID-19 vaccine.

The CDR3 sequence is CASSLGGSGYEQYF. CDR3 in DNA: TGTGCCAGCAGCTTGGGGGGTTCCGGGTACGAGCAGTACTTC. V gene TRBV5-6 combines with J gene TRBJ2-7, with D unresolved. Germline V gives CDR1 SGHDT, CDR2 YYEEEE. This CDR3 spans 14 amino acids. Trimming removed 0 bases at V and 4 bases at J, with 11 bases between. Looking up the rest from reference TRBV5-6 and TRBJ2-7 gives the full variable domain: DAGVTQSPTHLIKTRGQQVTLRCSPKSGHDTVSWYQQALGQGPQFIFQYYEEEERQRGNFPDRFSGHQFPNYSSELNVNALLLGDSALYLCASSLGGSGYEQYFGPGTRLTVT.